This T cell receptor (beta chain) is from a study of blood T cells in healthy people across ages. For the second PCR, which ran for about 6 to 11 cycles, a sample-barcoded 5' primer and a J-beta primer mix were used. Each CDR3 protein is one row after TCRdb ran MiXCR on the 5' RACE reads. The repertoire includes approximately 880,000 distinct CDR3 sequences, around 48% of them detected once, and about an eighth sits in the top ten. Healthy Caucasian individuals from Russia aged about 6 to 90 served as donors. This clonotype has a count of ten or more. Its antigen is not identified. The germline V and J ends were trimmed by 3 bases and 5 bases, with 13 bases remaining between them. Germline V gives CDR1 DFQATT, CDR2 SNEGSKA (reference sequence). This CDR3 contains 13 residues. Findings of the study overall: No conclusive comparison of naive versus antigen-experienced cells was possible with unsorted PBMCs.

The sample was blood. The rearrangement joins TRBV20-1 to TRBJ2-5; D might be TRBD2 (5 bases). The clonotype comes from a young man in good health. DNA of the CDR3: TGCAGTGCTAGTCACGGTGGCGGGGAGACCCAGTACTTC. Its translation is CSASHGGGETQYF.